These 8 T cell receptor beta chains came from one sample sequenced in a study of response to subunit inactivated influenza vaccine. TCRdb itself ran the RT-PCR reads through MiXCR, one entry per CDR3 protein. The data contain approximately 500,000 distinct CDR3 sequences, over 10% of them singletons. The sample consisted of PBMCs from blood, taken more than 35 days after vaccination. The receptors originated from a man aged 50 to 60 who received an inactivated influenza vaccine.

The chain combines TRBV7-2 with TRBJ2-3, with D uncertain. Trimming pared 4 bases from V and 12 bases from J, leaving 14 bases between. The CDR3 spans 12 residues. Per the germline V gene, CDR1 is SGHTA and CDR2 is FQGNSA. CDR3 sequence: CASSSSPVGQYF. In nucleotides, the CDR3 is TGTGCCAGCAGCTCGAGCCCCGTAGGACAGTATTTT.

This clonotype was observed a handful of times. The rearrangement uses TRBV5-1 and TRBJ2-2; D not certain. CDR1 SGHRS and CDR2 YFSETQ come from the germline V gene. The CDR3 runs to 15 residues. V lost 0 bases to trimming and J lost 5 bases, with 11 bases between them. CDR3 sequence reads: CASSLEARKTGELFF. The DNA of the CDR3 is TGCGCCAGCAGCTTGGAGGCGCGGAAGACCGGGGAGCTGTTTTTT.

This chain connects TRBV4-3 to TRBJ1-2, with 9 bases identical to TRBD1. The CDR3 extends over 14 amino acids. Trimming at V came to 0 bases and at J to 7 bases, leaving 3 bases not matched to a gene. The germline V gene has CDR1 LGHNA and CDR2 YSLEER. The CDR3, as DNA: TGCGCCAGCAGCCAAGAACAGGGACAGGGTGGCTACACCTTC. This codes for CASSQEQGQGGYTF.

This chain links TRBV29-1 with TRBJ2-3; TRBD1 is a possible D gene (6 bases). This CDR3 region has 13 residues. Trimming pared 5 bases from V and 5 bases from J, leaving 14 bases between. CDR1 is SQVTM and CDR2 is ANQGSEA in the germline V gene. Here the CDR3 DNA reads TGCAGCGTTTATGGACAGAAGGGAGATACGCAGTATTTT. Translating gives CSVYGQKGDTQYF.

The CDR3 region is CASSHTSDPSYNEQFF. In nucleotides, the CDR3 is TGTGCCAGCTCGCACACTAGCGACCCCTCCTACAATGAGCAGTTCTTC. The chain has TRBV18 and TRBJ2-1; 7 bases are a match to TRBD2. The J segment lost 0 bases and the V segment lost 6 bases, leaving 8 bases of the junction unmatched. Germline V lookup: CDR1 KGHSH, CDR2 LQKENI. The CDR3 loop spans 16 amino acids.

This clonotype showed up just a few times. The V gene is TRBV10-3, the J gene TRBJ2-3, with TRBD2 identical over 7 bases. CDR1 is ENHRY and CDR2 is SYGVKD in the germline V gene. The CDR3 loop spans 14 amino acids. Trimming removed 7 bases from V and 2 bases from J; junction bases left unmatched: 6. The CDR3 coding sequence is TGTGCCATCACCGAGCGGGGTAACACAGATACGCAGTATTTT. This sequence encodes CAITERGNTDTQYF.

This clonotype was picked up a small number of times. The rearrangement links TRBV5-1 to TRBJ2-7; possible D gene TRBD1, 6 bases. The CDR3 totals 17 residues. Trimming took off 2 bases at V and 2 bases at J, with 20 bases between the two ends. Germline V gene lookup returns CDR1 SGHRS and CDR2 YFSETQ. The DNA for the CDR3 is TGCGCCAGCAGCTTCAATAACAGGGCCCTTCTAACCTACGAGCAGTACTTC. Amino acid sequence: CASSFNNRALLTYEQYF.

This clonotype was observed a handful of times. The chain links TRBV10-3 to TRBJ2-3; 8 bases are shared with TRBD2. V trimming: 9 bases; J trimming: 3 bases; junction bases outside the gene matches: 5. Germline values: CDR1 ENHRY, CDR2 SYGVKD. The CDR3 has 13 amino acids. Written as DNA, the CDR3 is TGTGCCATTCAAGCGGGAGAAACAGATACGCAGTATTTT. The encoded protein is CAIQAGETDTQYF.